A single TCR beta chain is shown here with its context. The antigen remains undetermined. Produced via immunoSEQ multiplex PCR; TCRdb's table is partial and in-frame only. The table includes about 700,000 clones, approximately 90% detected once. Naivety among CD8 cells was defined by CD45RO negativity and positive CCR7 selection, thereby excluding terminally differentiated effector memory CD45RA+ cells. Per germline, CDR1 SGDLS and CDR2 YYNGEE. V lost 2 bases, J lost 6 bases, and 9 bases stayed unmatched. The length of the CDR3 is 17 residues. The data were obtained in a study of shared clonotypes between healthy human individuals. Findings and caveats of the study: The expectation was that sequencing depth would affect clonotype sharing among donors.

The sequenced sample was naive CD8+ T cells sorted from blood. The clonotype originates from a man younger than 40 in good health. V and J are TRBV9 and TRBJ2-1, with 12 bases lining up with TRBD2. The CDR3 loop reads CASSVSKTSGSVNEQFF. The CDR3 bases are TGTGCCAGCAGCGTGAGCAAGACTAGCGGGAGCGTCAATGAGCAGTTCTTC. Supplemented by reference TRBV9 and TRBJ2-1, the full variable domain reads DSGVTQTPKHLITATGQRVTLRCSPRSGDLSVYWYQQSLDQGLQFLIQYYNGEERAKGNILERFSAQQFPDLHSELNLSSLELGDSALYFCASSVSKTSGSVNEQFFGPGTRLTVL.